The present T cell receptor beta chain was sequenced within a study of T cell responses to AZD1222 COVID-19 vaccine. Repertoires were generated with immunoSEQ multiplex PCR, while TCRdb's copy carries only in-frame clones and drops some. The sample has roughly 160,000 clones, just under 95% seen once. CDR3 length: 14 amino acids. The V and J ends lost 3 bases and 3 bases, in that order; junction bases with no gene match: 5. Germline CDR1 is DFQATT and CDR2 is SNEGSKA (reference sequence). The material sequenced was peripheral blood, taken on day 0 of AZD1222 vaccination. The sequence was collected from an adult in good health. This chain links TRBV20-1 with TRBJ2-5; 9 positions match TRBD2. Here the CDR3 reads CSASLSSGEETQYF. DNA for the CDR3: TGCAGTGCTAGTTTGTCTAGCGGGGAAGAGACCCAGTACTTC.